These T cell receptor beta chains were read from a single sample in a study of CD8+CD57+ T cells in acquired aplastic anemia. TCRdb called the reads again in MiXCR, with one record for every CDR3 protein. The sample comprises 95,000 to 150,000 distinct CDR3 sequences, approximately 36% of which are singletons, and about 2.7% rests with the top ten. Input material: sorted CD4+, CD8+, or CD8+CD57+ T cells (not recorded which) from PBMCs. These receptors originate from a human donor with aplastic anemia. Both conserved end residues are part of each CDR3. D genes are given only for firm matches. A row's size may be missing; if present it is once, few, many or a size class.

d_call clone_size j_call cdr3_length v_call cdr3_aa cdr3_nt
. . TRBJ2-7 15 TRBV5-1 CASSYGAGGAYEQYF TGCGCCAGCAGCTACGGGGCTGGAGGGGCCTACGAGCAGTACTTC
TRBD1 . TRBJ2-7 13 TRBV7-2 CASSREQGDEQYF TGTGCCAGCAGCCGTGAACAGGGGGACGAGCAGTACTTC
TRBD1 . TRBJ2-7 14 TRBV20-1 CSATPGTGLHEQYF TGCAGTGCTACCCCCGGGACAGGGCTCCACGAGCAGTACTTC
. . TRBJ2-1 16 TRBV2 CASSFGRGRASNEQFF TGTGCCAGCAGCTTTGGGCGTGGTAGGGCATCCAATGAGCAGTTCTTC
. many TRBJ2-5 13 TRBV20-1 CSAGRTTEETQYF TGCAGTGCTGGACGGACGACTGAAGAGACCCAGTACTTC
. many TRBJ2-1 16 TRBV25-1 CASSASRGLSYNEQFF TGTGCCAGCAGTGCGAGTCGGGGTCTTTCCTACAATGAGCAGTTCTTC
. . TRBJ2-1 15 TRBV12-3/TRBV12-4 CASSHRGTSADEQFF TGTGCCAGCAGCCACCGTGGGACCTCGGCAGATGAGCAGTTCTTC
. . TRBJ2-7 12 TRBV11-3 CASSLEMGEQYF TGTGCCAGCAGCTTAGAAATGGGCGAGCAGTACTTC
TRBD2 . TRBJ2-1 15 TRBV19 CASSRLAGGRNEQFF TGTGCCAGTAGCCGTCTAGCGGGGGGGAGGAATGAGCAGTTCTTC
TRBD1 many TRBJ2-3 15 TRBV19 CASSKPGQGPDTQYF TGTGCCAGTAGTAAGCCGGGACAGGGGCCAGATACGCAGTATTTT
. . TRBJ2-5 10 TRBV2 CASRDETQYF TGTGCCAGCAGGGACGAGACCCAGTACTTC
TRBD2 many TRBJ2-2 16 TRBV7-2 CASSSRTSGGAGELFF TGTGCCAGCAGCTCACGGACTAGCGGGGGGGCTGGGGAGCTGTTTTTT
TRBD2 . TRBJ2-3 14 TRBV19 CATTWASGSDTQYF TGTGCCACTACGTGGGCTAGCGGGAGTGATACGCAGTATTTT
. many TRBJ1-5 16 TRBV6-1 CASSPTGVQKFQPQHF TGTGCCAGCAGTCCTACCGGGGTGCAGAAATTCCAGCCCCAGCATTTT
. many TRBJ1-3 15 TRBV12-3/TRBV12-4 CASSSRLRSGNTIYF TGTGCCAGCAGTTCCCGACTCAGGTCTGGAAACACCATATATTTT
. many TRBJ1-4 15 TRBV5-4 CASSSRSGANEKLFF TGTGCCAGCAGCTCACGTTCCGGGGCTAATGAAAAACTGTTTTTT
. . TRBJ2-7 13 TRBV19 CASSLRDSYEQYF TGTGCCAGTAGTCTTAGGGATTCCTACGAGCAGTACTTC
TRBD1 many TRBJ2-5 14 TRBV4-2 CASSSDRVQETQYF TGTGCCAGCAGCTCAGACAGGGTACAAGAGACCCAGTACTTC
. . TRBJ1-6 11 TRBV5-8 CASSLWSPLHF TGTGCCAGCAGCTTGTGGTCACCCCTCCACTTT
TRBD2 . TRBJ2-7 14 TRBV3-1 CASSPRGGGGEQYF TGTGCCAGCAGCCCCCGGGGGGGGGGCGGCGAGCAGTACTTC
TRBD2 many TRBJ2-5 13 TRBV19 CASTTGGQETQYF TGTGCCAGTACTACGGGGGGGCAAGAGACCCAGTACTTC
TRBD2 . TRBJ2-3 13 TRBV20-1 CSARGGAGDTQYF TGCAGTGCTAGGGGAGGGGCGGGGGATACGCAGTATTTT
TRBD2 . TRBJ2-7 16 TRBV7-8 CASSSADSGGFYEQYF TGTGCCAGCAGCTCAGCAGATAGCGGGGGCTTCTACGAGCAGTACTTC
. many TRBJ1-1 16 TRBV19 CASRIVRGLMNTEAFF TGTGCCAGTAGGATCGTGAGGGGTTTGATGAACACTGAAGCTTTCTTT
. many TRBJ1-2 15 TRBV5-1 CASSLSTGFDYGYTF TGCGCCAGCAGCTTAAGTACAGGGTTCGACTATGGCTACACCTTC
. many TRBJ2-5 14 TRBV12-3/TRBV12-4 CASSLASALRTQYF TGTGCCAGCAGTTTAGCGTCAGCCCTCAGGACCCAGTACTTC
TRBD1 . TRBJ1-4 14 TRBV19 CASSKTGTGEKLFF TGTGCCAGTAGTAAGACCGGGACAGGGGAAAAACTGTTTTTT
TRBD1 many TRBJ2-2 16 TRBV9 CASSVASGTDTGELFF TGTGCCAGCAGCGTAGCTTCCGGGACAGACACCGGGGAGCTGTTTTTT
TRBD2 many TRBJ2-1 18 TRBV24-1 CATSAMALYTGGNNEQFF TGTGCCACCAGTGCCATGGCCCTCTACACGGGGGGAAACAATGAGCAGTTCTTC
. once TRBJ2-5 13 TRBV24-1 CATSGGGKETQYF TGTGCCACCAGTGGGGGGGGCAAGGAGACCCAGTACTTC
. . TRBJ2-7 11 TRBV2 CASRLSWEQYF TGTGCCAGCAGACTATCTTGGGAGCAGTACTTC
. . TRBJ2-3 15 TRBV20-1 CSARAWGVGADTQYF TGCAGTGCCCGCGCCTGGGGGGTTGGGGCAGATACGCAGTATTTT
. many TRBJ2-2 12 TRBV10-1 CASSQDTGELFF TGCGCCAGCAGCCAGGACACCGGGGAGCTGTTTTTT
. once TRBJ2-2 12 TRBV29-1 CSARSDTGELFF TGCAGCGCCCGATCCGACACCGGGGAGCTGTTTTTT
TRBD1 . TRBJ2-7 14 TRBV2 CPSREDRGNYEQYF TGTCCCAGCAGGGAGGACAGGGGGAACTACGAGCAGTACTTC
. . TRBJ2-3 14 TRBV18 CASSPPMQADTQYF TGTGCCAGCTCACCACCAATGCAGGCAGATACGCAGTATTTT
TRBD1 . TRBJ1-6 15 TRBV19 CASTDRTGNNSPLHF TGTGCCAGTACCGACCGGACAGGGAATAATTCACCCCTCCACTTT
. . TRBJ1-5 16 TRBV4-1 CASSQERTQGNQPQHF TGCGCCAGCAGCCAAGAACGGACTCAGGGGAATCAGCCCCAGCATTTT
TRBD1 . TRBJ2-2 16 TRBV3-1 CASSQRTGQGSGELFF TGTGCCAGCAGCCAGAGGACGGGACAGGGATCCGGGGAGCTGTTTTTT
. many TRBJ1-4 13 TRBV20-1 CSARNTANEKLFF TGCAGTGCTAGAAATACGGCTAATGAAAAACTGTTTTTT
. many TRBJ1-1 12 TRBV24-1 CATSDGHVEAFF TGTGCCACCAGTGATGGACACGTCGAAGCTTTCTTT
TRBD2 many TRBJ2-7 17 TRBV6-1 CASNRASGGAEAYEQYF TGTGCCAGCAATAGGGCTAGCGGGGGGGCCGAGGCCTACGAGCAGTACTTC
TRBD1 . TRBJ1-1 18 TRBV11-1 CASSSFRDRGGLNTEAFF TGTGCCAGCAGCTCCTTTCGTGACAGGGGGGGCCTGAACACTGAAGCTTTCTTT
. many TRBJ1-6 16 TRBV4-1 CASSQESDLPNSPLHF TGCGCCAGCAGCCAAGAATCGGACTTACCCAATTCACCCCTCCACTTT
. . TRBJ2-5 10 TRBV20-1 CSASLQTQYF TGCAGTGCTAGTTTACAGACCCAGTACTTC
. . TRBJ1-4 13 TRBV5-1 CASSPENNEKLFF TGCGCCAGCAGCCCGGAAAATAATGAAAAACTGTTTTTT
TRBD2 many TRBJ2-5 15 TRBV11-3 CASSLSGGGPETQYF TGTGCCAGCAGCTTATCTGGCGGGGGGCCCGAGACCCAGTACTTC
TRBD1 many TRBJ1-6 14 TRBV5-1 CASSYGDRGSPLHF TGCGCCAGCAGCTACGGGGACAGGGGGTCACCCCTCCACTTT
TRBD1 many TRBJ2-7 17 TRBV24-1 CATSDLTETGGAYEQYF TGTGCCACCAGTGATTTGACTGAGACAGGGGGGGCCTACGAGCAGTACTTC
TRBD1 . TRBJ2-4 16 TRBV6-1 CASSPGTGIAKNIQYF TGTGCCAGCAGCCCCGGGACAGGAATAGCCAAAAACATTCAGTACTTC